This TCR beta chain derives from a study of blood T cell repertoires in COVID-19. About the study: The United States, Italy and Spain supplied acute and convalescent COVID-19 samples. The analysed material was cDNA or gDNA that came from T cells, B-cell-depleted T cells, or PBMCs.

In the authors' workflow: How many nucleated cells were present was estimated from reference gene primer amplification. Method: immunoSEQ multiplex PCR; TCRdb's copy keeps in-frame clones and lacks some. V, J and clone size reflect that table, while D and trimming were determined from the DNA. The sample yields 130,000 to 150,000 clones, 60% to 85% seen once. Trimming at V came to 3 bases and at J to 5 bases, leaving 8 bases not matched to a gene. The germline CDR1 and CDR2 sequences are SGHNT and YENEEA. The CDR3 has 16 residues. Input material: peripheral blood. The chain carries TRBV11-3 and TRBJ2-2; 8 bases map to TRBD2. This receptor was obtained from a middle-aged man with active or convalescent COVID-19. CDR3 protein: CASSLITSGGTGELFF. CDR3 in DNA: TGTGCCAGCAGCTTGATCACTAGCGGAGGGACCGGGGAGCTGTTTTTT.